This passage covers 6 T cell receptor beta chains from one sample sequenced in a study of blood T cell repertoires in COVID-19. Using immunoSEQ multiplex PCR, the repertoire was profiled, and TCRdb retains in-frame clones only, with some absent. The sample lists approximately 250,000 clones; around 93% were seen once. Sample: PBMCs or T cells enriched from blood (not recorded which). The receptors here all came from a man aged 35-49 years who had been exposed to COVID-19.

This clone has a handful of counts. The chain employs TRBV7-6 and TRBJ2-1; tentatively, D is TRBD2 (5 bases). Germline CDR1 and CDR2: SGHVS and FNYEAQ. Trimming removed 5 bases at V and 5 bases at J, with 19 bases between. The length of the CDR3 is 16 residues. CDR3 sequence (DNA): TGTGCCAGCAGCACGACCGGACTTGTGGGTGACAATGAGCAGTTCTTC. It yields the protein CASSTTGLVGDNEQFF.

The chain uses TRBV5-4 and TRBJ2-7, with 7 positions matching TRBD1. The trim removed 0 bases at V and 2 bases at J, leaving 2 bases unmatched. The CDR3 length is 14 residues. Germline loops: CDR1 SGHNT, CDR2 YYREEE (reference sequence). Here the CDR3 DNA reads TGTGCCAGCAGCTTGGACAGGGGCCCCTACGAGCAGTACTTC. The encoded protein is CASSLDRGPYEQYF.

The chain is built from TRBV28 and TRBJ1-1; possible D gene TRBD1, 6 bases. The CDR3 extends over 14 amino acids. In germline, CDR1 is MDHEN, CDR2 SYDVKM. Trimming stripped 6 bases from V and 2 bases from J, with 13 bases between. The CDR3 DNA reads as TGTGCCAGCAGGGCAAGGGGGAGCAACACTGAAGCTTTCTTT. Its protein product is CASRARGSNTEAFF.

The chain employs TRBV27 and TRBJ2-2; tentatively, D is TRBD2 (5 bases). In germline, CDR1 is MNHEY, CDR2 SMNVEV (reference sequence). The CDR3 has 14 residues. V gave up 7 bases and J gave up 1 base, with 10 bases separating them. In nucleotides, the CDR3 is TGTGCCAGCACCCTCGGGATGAACACCGGGGAGCTGTTTTTT. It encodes CASTLGMNTGELFF.

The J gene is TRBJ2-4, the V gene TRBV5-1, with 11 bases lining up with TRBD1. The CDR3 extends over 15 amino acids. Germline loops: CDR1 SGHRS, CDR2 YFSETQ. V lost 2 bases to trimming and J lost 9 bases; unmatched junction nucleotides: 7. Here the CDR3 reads CASSLTGQGEGIQYF. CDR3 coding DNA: TGCGCCAGCAGCTTAACGGGACAGGGGGAGGGCATTCAGTACTTC.

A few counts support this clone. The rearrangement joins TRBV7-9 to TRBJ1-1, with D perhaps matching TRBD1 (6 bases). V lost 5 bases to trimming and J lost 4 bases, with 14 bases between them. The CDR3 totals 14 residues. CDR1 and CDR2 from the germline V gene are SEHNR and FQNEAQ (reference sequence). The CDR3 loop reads CASSVQGVGTEAFF. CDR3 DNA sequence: TGTGCCAGCAGCGTACAGGGCGTAGGCACTGAAGCTTTCTTT.